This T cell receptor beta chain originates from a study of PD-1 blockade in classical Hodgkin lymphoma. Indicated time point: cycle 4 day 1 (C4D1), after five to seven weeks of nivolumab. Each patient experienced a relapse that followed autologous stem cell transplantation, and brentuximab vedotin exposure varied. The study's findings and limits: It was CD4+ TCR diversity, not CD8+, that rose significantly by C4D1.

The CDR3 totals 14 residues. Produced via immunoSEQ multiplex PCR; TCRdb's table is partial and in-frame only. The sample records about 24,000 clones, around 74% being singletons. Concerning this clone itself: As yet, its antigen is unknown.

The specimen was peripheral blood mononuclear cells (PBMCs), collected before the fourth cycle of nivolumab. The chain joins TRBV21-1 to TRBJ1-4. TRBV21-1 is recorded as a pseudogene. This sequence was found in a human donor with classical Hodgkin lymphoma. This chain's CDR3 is CASSIIRRSEKLFF. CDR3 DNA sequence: TGTGCCAGCAGCATAATTCGGCGGAGTGAAAAACTGTTTTTT.